This T cell receptor beta chain is drawn from a study of shared clonotypes between healthy human individuals. Background on the study: Those who served as donors were a couple of women and a few men between the ages of 18 and 49. Regarding the study as a whole: Donor clonotype sharing was expected to depend on sequencing depth.

Points on this clone: Its antigen remains unidentified.

TCRdb's table, derived via immunoSEQ multiplex PCR, lists solely in-frame clones and lacks some. The sample consists of about 1.5 million clones, roughly 95% of them appearing once. All of the donors resided in Nashville, Tennessee, and each was a Caucasian adult. This CDR3 spans 15 amino acids. The V gene end was trimmed by 5 bases and the J gene end by 10 bases; junction bases not matched to a gene: 12. Germline V lookup: CDR1 SGHTA, CDR2 FQGNSA. The sample taken for sequencing was naive CD4+ T cells sorted from blood. Subset reported: CD45RA+ positively selected. The chain links TRBV7-2 to TRBJ2-2; 8 bases align to TRBD2. This receptor was identified in a young man in good health. CDR3 bases: TGTGCCAGCAGCACACGACCGGGACTAGGATCGGAGCTGTTTTTT. It translates to CASSTRPGLGSELFF.